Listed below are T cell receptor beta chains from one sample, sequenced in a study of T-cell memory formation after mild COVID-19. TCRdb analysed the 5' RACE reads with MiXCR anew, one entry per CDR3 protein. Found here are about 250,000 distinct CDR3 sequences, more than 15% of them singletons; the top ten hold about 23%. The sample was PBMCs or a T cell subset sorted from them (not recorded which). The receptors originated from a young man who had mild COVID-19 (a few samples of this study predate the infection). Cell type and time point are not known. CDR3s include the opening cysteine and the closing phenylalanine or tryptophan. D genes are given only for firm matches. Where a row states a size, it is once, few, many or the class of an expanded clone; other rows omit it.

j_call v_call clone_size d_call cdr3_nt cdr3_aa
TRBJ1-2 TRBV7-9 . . TGTGCCAGCAGCTTAGATGGCTTCCGCAATGGCTACACCTTC CASSLDGFRNGYTF
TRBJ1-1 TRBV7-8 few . TGTGCCAGCAGCTTAGGCCCGGGGAGGACTGAAGCTTTCTTT CASSLGPGRTEAFF
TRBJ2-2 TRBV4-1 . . TGCGCCAGCAGCCAAGATATAAACACCGGGGAGCTGTTTTTT CASSQDINTGELFF
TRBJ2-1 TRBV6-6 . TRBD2 TGTGCCAGCAGGGGGCACGGGGGGGTCCGAAGCTCCTACAATGAGCAGTTCTTC CASRGHGGVRSSYNEQFF
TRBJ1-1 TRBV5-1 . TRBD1 TGCGCCAGCAGCTTGGCCCAGGGGGCCCCAGGTTTCTTT CASSLAQGAPGFF
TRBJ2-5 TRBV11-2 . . TGTGCCAGCCAGCCTAACGGGGGGCGGGAGACCCAGTACTTC CASQPNGGRETQYF
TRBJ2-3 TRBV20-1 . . TGCAGTGCTAGAGATAGTCTAGGGGGCACAGATACGCAGTATTTT CSARDSLGGTDTQYF
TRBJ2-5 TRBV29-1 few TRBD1 TGCAGCGTGCGGGACAGGGGGTTTGGAGAGACCCAGTACTTC CSVRDRGFGETQYF
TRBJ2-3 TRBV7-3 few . TGTGCCAGCAGCTCGACCGGGACTCCCGTTAGTACGCAGTATTTT CASSSTGTPVSTQYF
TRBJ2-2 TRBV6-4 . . TGTGCCAGCAGTACACAACCGGCTAACACCGGGGAGCTGTTTTTT CASSTQPANTGELFF
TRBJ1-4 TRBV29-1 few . TGCAGCGTCGCGGGTATTGCCGGTGAAAAACTGTTTTTT CSVAGIAGEKLFF
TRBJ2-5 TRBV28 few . TGTGCCAGCAGTCCACCGAATGGGGAGACCCAGTACTTC CASSPPNGETQYF
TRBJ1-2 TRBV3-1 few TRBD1 TGTGCCAGCAGCCAAGATCTTAGGGGGCCTAACTATGGCTACACCTTC CASSQDLRGPNYGYTF
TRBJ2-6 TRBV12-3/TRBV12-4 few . TGTGCCAGCAGTTTCGGTCGCCGCTCTGGGGCCAACGTCCTGACTTTC CASSFGRRSGANVLTF
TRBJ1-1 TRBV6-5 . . TGTGCCAGCAGTTACGGGGGGGCTGAAGCTTTCTTT CASSYGGAEAFF
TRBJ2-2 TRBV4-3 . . TGCGCCAGCAGCCAAGTTGGTATGGCCGGGGAGCTGTTTTTT CASSQVGMAGELFF
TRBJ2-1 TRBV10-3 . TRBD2 TGTGCCATCAGTGAGTTCGGGGGGGCCGAGAGTGAGCAGTTCTTC CAISEFGGAESEQFF
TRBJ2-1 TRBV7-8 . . TGTGCCAGCAGCTTAGGGGTGGACAATGAGCAGTTCTTC CASSLGVDNEQFF
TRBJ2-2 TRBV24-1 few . TGTGCCACCAGTGATTTGGGGGCTGAGAACACCGGGGAGCTGTTTTTT CATSDLGAENTGELFF
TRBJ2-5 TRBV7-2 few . TGTGCCAGCAGCTTAGCCCAGGAAGAGACCCAGTACTTC CASSLAQEETQYF
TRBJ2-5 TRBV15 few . TGTGCCACCAGGGGGGTTTGGTCGAACCAAGAGACCCAGTACTTC CATRGVWSNQETQYF
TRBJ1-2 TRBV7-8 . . TGTGCCAGCAGCTTAGTGAGGGGAAGCTATGGCTACACCTTC CASSLVRGSYGYTF
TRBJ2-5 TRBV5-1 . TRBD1 TGCGCCAGCAGCGTCCGGACAGGGGGAGAGACCCAGTACTTC CASSVRTGGETQYF
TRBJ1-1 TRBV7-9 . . TGTGCCAGCAGCTCCCGGGCCATGGGAGCTTTCTTT CASSSRAMGAFF
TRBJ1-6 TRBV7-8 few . TGTGCCAGCAGCCTCCGACAGTCACCCCTCCACTTT CASSLRQSPLHF
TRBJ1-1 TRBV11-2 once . TGTGCCAGCAGCCAGCCCGAGGGCGGGACTGAAGCTTTCTTT CASSQPEGGTEAFF
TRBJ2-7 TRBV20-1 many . TGCAGTGCTAGTTCGGACAGTTGGAGCTCCTACGAGCAGTACTTC CSASSDSWSSYEQYF
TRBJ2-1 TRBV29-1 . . TGCAGCGTTGACAGACCCTTTAGTGACGATGAGCAGTTCTTC CSVDRPFSDDEQFF
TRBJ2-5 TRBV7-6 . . TGTGCCAGCAGACCGCAGGGGTTGGAGACCCAGTACTTC CASRPQGLETQYF
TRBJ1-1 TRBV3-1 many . TGTGCCAGCAGCCAAAGGAGTGAAGCTTTCTTT CASSQRSEAFF
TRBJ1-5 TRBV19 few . TGTGCCAGTAGCCCAGACCCCATCTTGTCCCAGCATTTT CASSPDPILSQHF
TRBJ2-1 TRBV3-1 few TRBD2 TGTGCCAGCAGCCGGCTAGCGGTCTCCTACAATGAGCAGTTCTTC CASSRLAVSYNEQFF
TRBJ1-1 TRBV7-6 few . TGTGCCAGCAGCTTAGCGGGGGGACGGTTGAACACTGAAGCTTTCTTT CASSLAGGRLNTEAFF
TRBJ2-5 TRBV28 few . TGTGCCAGCAGCCCCGGGCAGGGGCCCCAAGAGACCCAGTACTTC CASSPGQGPQETQYF
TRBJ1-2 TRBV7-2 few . TGTGCCAGCAGCCGAAACAGGGTGGGGGGCTACACCTTC CASSRNRVGGYTF
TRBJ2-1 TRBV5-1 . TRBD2 TGCGCCAGCAGCTTGAGGCGCCCGGGGGGTGATTACAATGAGCAGTTCTTC CASSLRRPGGDYNEQFF
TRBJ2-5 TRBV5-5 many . TGTGCCAGCAGCTTCAGGAGAGAGACCCAGTACTTC CASSFRRETQYF
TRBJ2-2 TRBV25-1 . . TGTGCCAGCAGTGAATATAGAGGGGAGCTGTTTTTT CASSEYRGELFF
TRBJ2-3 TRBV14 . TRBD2 TGTGCCAGCAGCTTTCTAGCGGGGACCCACACAGATACGCAGTATTTT CASSFLAGTHTDTQYF
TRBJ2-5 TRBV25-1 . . TGTGCCAGCAGTGAAGGGCAGGGCAGTGAAGAGACCCAGTACTTC CASSEGQGSEETQYF
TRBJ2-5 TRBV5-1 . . TGCGCCAGCAGCTTGGTCCCGGGGCTCCAAGAGACCCAGTACTTC CASSLVPGLQETQYF
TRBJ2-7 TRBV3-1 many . TGTGCCGCAAGGAGGGCAGGGTCCTACGAGCAGTACTTC CAARRAGSYEQYF